Listed below are T cell receptor beta chains from one sample, sequenced in a study of blood T cells in healthy people across ages. In TCRdb, the 5' RACE reads were re-called with MiXCR into one record per CDR3 protein. The table includes about 1.1 million distinct CDR3 sequences, less than 45% detected once. The source material was blood. The receptors come from a man aged 18 to 29 in good health. Each CDR3 is given with its conserved first and last residue. The order of the fields is J gene, D gene, clone size, V gene, CDR3 protein, CDR3 DNA. D genes are given only for firm matches. A clone size is listed for some rows: how often the clone was seen (once, few, many), or a class if it is expanded.

J gene: TRBJ2-1
D gene: TRBD1
clone size: few
V gene: TRBV5-6
CDR3 protein: CASSLARTGSSYNEQFF
CDR3 DNA: TGTGCCAGCAGCTTGGCCCGGACAGGGAGCTCCTACAATGAGCAGTTCTTC

J gene: TRBJ1-2
D gene: .
clone size: few
V gene: TRBV9
CDR3 protein: CASSPGLSGEVVYGYTF
CDR3 DNA: TGTGCCAGCAGCCCTGGCCTCTCGGGTGAAGTTGTCTATGGCTACACCTTC

J gene: TRBJ1-5
D gene: .
clone size: few
V gene: TRBV21-1
CDR3 protein: CASSKSGSSGQPQHF
CDR3 DNA: TGTGCCAGCAGCAAAAGTGGTTCCTCAGGTCAGCCCCAGCATTTT

J gene: TRBJ1-3
D gene: .
clone size: .
V gene: TRBV20-1
CDR3 protein: CSASGGNTIYF
CDR3 DNA: TGCAGTGCTAGCGGTGGAAACACCATATATTTT

J gene: TRBJ1-5
D gene: TRBD1
clone size: .
V gene: TRBV6-2/TRBV6-3
CDR3 protein: CASSRETGGRNQPQHF
CDR3 DNA: TGTGCCAGCAGTAGGGAGACAGGGGGGCGAAATCAGCCCCAGCATTTT

J gene: TRBJ1-5
D gene: TRBD1
clone size: few
V gene: TRBV25-1
CDR3 protein: CASRETGYNQPQHF
CDR3 DNA: TGTGCCAGCAGGGAGACAGGGTACAATCAGCCCCAGCATTTT

J gene: TRBJ2-2
D gene: .
clone size: .
V gene: TRBV14
CDR3 protein: CASSQVNPGATGELFF
CDR3 DNA: TGTGCCAGCAGCCAAGTTAATCCGGGGGCCACCGGGGAGCTGTTTTTT

J gene: TRBJ2-1
D gene: TRBD1
clone size: .
V gene: TRBV7-9
CDR3 protein: CASSQHRGYNEQFF
CDR3 DNA: TGTGCCAGCAGCCAGCACAGGGGTTACAATGAGCAGTTCTTC

J gene: TRBJ2-1
D gene: .
clone size: few
V gene: TRBV11-3
CDR3 protein: CASSLEEYNEQFF
CDR3 DNA: TGTGCCAGCAGCTTAGAGGAATACAATGAGCAGTTCTTC

J gene: TRBJ2-3
D gene: .
clone size: .
V gene: TRBV28
CDR3 protein: CASSKSLAIDTQYF
CDR3 DNA: TGTGCCAGCAGCAAGTCCCTAGCCATAGATACGCAGTATTTT

J gene: TRBJ1-2
D gene: TRBD1
clone size: .
V gene: TRBV10-3
CDR3 protein: CAISESLTGEPNYGYTF
CDR3 DNA: TGTGCCATCAGTGAGTCGCTGACAGGGGAGCCTAACTATGGCTACACCTTC

J gene: TRBJ1-2
D gene: .
clone size: .
V gene: TRBV9
CDR3 protein: CASSEAGMGYTF
CDR3 DNA: TGTGCCAGCAGCGAAGCTGGGATGGGCTACACCTTC

J gene: TRBJ2-2
D gene: .
clone size: few
V gene: TRBV20-1
CDR3 protein: CSARQVSNTGELFF
CDR3 DNA: TGCAGTGCTAGACAGGTTTCGAACACCGGGGAGCTGTTTTTT

J gene: TRBJ2-7
D gene: TRBD1
clone size: .
V gene: TRBV13
CDR3 protein: CASSFGRGMYERYF
CDR3 DNA: TGTGCCAGCAGCTTCGGCAGGGGGATGTACGAGCGGTACTTC

J gene: TRBJ2-3
D gene: TRBD1
clone size: few
V gene: TRBV28
CDR3 protein: CASSKGAGTDTQYF
CDR3 DNA: TGTGCCAGCAGTAAGGGGGCTGGCACAGATACGCAGTATTTT

J gene: TRBJ2-1
D gene: TRBD2
clone size: .
V gene: TRBV5-1
CDR3 protein: CASSLELADYSEQFF
CDR3 DNA: TGCGCCAGCAGCTTGGAGCTAGCGGATTACAGTGAGCAGTTCTTC

J gene: TRBJ2-1
D gene: TRBD1
clone size: .
V gene: TRBV6-2/TRBV6-3
CDR3 protein: CASTHGGTGFNEQFF
CDR3 DNA: TGTGCCAGCACCCACGGTGGGACAGGGTTCAATGAGCAGTTCTTC

J gene: TRBJ1-5
D gene: .
clone size: .
V gene: TRBV4-1
CDR3 protein: CASSLSTRARGNQPQHF
CDR3 DNA: TGCGCCAGCAGCCTTTCTACCCGGGCCAGAGGGAATCAGCCCCAGCATTTT

J gene: TRBJ2-1
D gene: .
clone size: .
V gene: TRBV2
CDR3 protein: CASSEATRHNEQFF
CDR3 DNA: TGTGCCAGCAGTGAAGCTACCCGGCACAATGAGCAGTTCTTC

J gene: TRBJ2-7
D gene: .
clone size: .
V gene: TRBV20-1
CDR3 protein: CSAPDGAHPYEQYF
CDR3 DNA: TGCAGTGCCCCGGACGGAGCCCATCCCTACGAGCAGTACTTC

J gene: TRBJ2-5
D gene: TRBD1
clone size: .
V gene: TRBV28
CDR3 protein: CASSRLGTGFNNEQYF
CDR3 DNA: TGTGCCAGCAGCCGCTTGGGGACAGGGTTTAACAATGAGCAGTACTTC

J gene: TRBJ1-1
D gene: .
clone size: few
V gene: TRBV6-6
CDR3 protein: CASSYGSSGENTEAFF
CDR3 DNA: TGTGCCAGCAGTTATGGGTCCTCGGGGGAGAACACTGAAGCTTTCTTT

J gene: TRBJ2-6
D gene: .
clone size: .
V gene: TRBV10-3
CDR3 protein: CAIRGRTDTSAGANVLTF
CDR3 DNA: TGTGCCATCAGAGGTAGGACTGATACGAGTGCTGGGGCCAACGTCCTGACTTTC

J gene: TRBJ2-1
D gene: .
clone size: .
V gene: TRBV20-1
CDR3 protein: CSARRPAGPYNEQIF
CDR3 DNA: TGCAGTGCTAGGAGACCGGCAGGACCCTACAATGAGCAGATCTTC

J gene: TRBJ1-5
D gene: TRBD1
clone size: .
V gene: TRBV2
CDR3 protein: CASSLGQGAYQPQHF
CDR3 DNA: TGTGCCAGCAGTCTGGGACAGGGGGCCTATCAGCCCCAGCATTTT

J gene: TRBJ2-3
D gene: .
clone size: .
V gene: TRBV7-2
CDR3 protein: CASSLEAHVTDTQYF
CDR3 DNA: TGTGCCAGCAGCTTAGAAGCTCATGTCACAGATACGCAGTATTTT

J gene: TRBJ2-3
D gene: TRBD1
clone size: .
V gene: TRBV28
CDR3 protein: CATQGASGADTQYF
CDR3 DNA: TGTGCCACCCAGGGGGCTTCAGGGGCAGATACGCAGTATTTT

J gene: TRBJ1-1
D gene: .
clone size: .
V gene: TRBV10-3
CDR3 protein: CAISGQAMNTEAFF
CDR3 DNA: TGTGCCATCAGTGGACAGGCCATGAACACTGAAGCTTTCTTT

J gene: TRBJ2-3
D gene: TRBD2
clone size: many
V gene: TRBV20-1
CDR3 protein: CSATLAGATDTQYF
CDR3 DNA: TGCAGTGCAACCTTAGCGGGGGCCACAGATACGCAGTATTTT

J gene: TRBJ1-5
D gene: .
clone size: .
V gene: TRBV9
CDR3 protein: CASSVGAANNQPQHF
CDR3 DNA: TGTGCCAGCAGCGTAGGGGCGGCAAACAATCAGCCCCAGCATTTT

J gene: TRBJ2-4
D gene: .
clone size: .
V gene: TRBV12-3/TRBV12-4
CDR3 protein: CASSLEFGREAKNIQYF
CDR3 DNA: TGTGCCAGCAGTTTGGAGTTCGGAAGGGAGGCCAAAAACATTCAGTACTTC

J gene: TRBJ1-1
D gene: .
clone size: .
V gene: TRBV4-1
CDR3 protein: CASSQGVLYFGLAFF
CDR3 DNA: TGCGCCAGCAGCCAAGGGGTGCTATACTTCGGGCTAGCTTTCTTT

J gene: TRBJ1-1
D gene: .
clone size: few
V gene: TRBV5-1
CDR3 protein: CASSLPGTDTEAFF
CDR3 DNA: TGCGCCAGCAGCTTACCCGGGACGGACACTGAAGCTTTCTTT

J gene: TRBJ1-4
D gene: TRBD1
clone size: few
V gene: TRBV11-2
CDR3 protein: CASSPYRTGVATNEKLFF
CDR3 DNA: TGTGCCAGCAGCCCATACCGGACAGGGGTGGCAACTAATGAAAAACTGTTTTTT

J gene: TRBJ2-2
D gene: TRBD1
clone size: .
V gene: TRBV12-3/TRBV12-4
CDR3 protein: CASNLETGDTGELFF
CDR3 DNA: TGTGCCAGCAACCTGGAAACAGGGGACACCGGGGAGCTGTTTTTT

J gene: TRBJ2-5
D gene: TRBD1
clone size: .
V gene: TRBV12-3/TRBV12-4
CDR3 protein: CASSPGQAYQETQYF
CDR3 DNA: TGTGCCAGCAGTCCGGGACAGGCTTACCAAGAGACCCAGTACTTC

J gene: TRBJ2-1
D gene: .
clone size: .
V gene: TRBV20-1
CDR3 protein: CSAKGREQFF
CDR3 DNA: TGCAGTGCTAAGGGACGTGAGCAGTTCTTC

J gene: TRBJ1-4
D gene: .
clone size: .
V gene: TRBV6-6
CDR3 protein: CASAGPGDGNEKLFF
CDR3 DNA: TGTGCCAGCGCGGGCCCTGGCGACGGTAATGAAAAACTGTTTTTT